This is a list of T cell receptor beta chains from one sample in a study of blood T cell repertoires in COVID-19. The data were produced by immunoSEQ multiplex PCR, yet TCRdb's version contains in-frame clones alone and is incomplete. This table has under 250,000 clones, 80% to 90% appearing once. The specimen sequenced was PBMCs or T cells enriched from blood (not recorded which). The receptors here all came from a woman in her thirties with acute COVID-19. The CDR3 runs from the conserved cysteine through the conserved F or W.

len: 15; j_gene: TRBJ2-5; v_gene: TRBV4-1; CDR3aa: CASSQGTSGVETQYF
len: 17; j_gene: TRBJ2-1; v_gene: TRBV11-2; CDR3aa: CASSLVNGGSSYNEQFF
len: 13; j_gene: TRBJ2-5; v_gene: TRBV19; CDR3aa: CASSMDSEETQYF
len: 14; j_gene: TRBJ1-5; v_gene: TRBV2; CDR3aa: CASSEREGNQPQHF
len: 17; j_gene: TRBJ1-6; v_gene: TRBV18; CDR3aa: CASSPPDSLASNSPLHF
len: 13; j_gene: TRBJ1-6; v_gene: TRBV7-9; CDR3aa: CASTGTMGSPLHF
len: 14; j_gene: TRBJ2-3; v_gene: TRBV10-3; CDR3aa: CAISGQGLADTQYF
len: 14; j_gene: TRBJ2-7; v_gene: TRBV7-9; CDR3aa: CASSRVGAAAEQYF
len: 14; j_gene: TRBJ2-7; v_gene: TRBV2; CDR3aa: CASGDRGNSYEQYF
len: 14; j_gene: TRBJ1-2; v_gene: TRBV6-4; CDR3aa: CASSQAAGVYGYTF
len: 14; j_gene: TRBJ1-5; v_gene: TRBV25-1; CDR3aa: CASSRTGRNQPQHF
len: 15; j_gene: TRBJ2-7; v_gene: TRBV6-5; CDR3aa: CASRPSSFQTYEQYF
len: 12; j_gene: TRBJ1-5; v_gene: TRBV19; CDR3aa: CAAGQGYQPQHF
len: 13; j_gene: TRBJ2-7; v_gene: TRBV6-5; CDR3aa: CASTGTATYEQYF
len: 15; j_gene: TRBJ2-1; v_gene: TRBV25-1; CDR3aa: CASSELYKGDNEQFF
len: 14; j_gene: TRBJ1-2; v_gene: TRBV5-1; CDR3aa: CASSLSSGDYGYTF
len: 13; j_gene: TRBJ1-4; v_gene: TRBV12-3/TRBV12-4; CDR3aa: CASTPQDRGKLFF
len: 13; j_gene: TRBJ2-5; v_gene: TRBV5-1; CDR3aa: CASSLVQQETQYF
len: 15; j_gene: TRBJ1-1; v_gene: TRBV19; CDR3aa: CASSIMTGGNTEAFF
len: 15; j_gene: TRBJ2-1; v_gene: TRBV5-5; CDR3aa: CASSLEDRGYNEQFF
len: 13; j_gene: TRBJ2-5; v_gene: TRBV6-5; CDR3aa: CASSYGNQETQYF
len: 14; j_gene: TRBJ1-4; v_gene: TRBV6-1; CDR3aa: CASSDRGLREKLFF
len: 14; j_gene: TRBJ1-4; v_gene: TRBV10-3; CDR3aa: CAISPTATNEKLFF
len: 13; j_gene: TRBJ1-5; v_gene: TRBV19; CDR3aa: CASSWDRSQPQHF